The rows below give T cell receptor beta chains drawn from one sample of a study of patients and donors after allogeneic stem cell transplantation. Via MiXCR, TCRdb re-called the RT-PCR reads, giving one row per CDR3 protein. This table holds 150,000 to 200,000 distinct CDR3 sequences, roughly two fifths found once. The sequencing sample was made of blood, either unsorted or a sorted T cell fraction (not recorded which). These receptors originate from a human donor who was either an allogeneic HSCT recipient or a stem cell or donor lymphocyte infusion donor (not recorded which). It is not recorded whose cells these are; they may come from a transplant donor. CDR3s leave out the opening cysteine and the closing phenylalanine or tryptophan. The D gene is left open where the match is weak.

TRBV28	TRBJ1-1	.	ASSFKGARSTEAF
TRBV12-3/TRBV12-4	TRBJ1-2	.	ASSPGGPLQRNYGYT
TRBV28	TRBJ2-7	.	ASSLEGVSHEQY
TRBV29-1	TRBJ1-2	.	SVERTVGYGYT
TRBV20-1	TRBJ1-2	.	SADGTQEDYGYT
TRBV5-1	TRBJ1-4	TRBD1	ASSLDGTGSNEKLF
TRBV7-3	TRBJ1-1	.	ASSLVPGDTEAF
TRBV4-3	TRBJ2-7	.	ASSQVPAYEQY
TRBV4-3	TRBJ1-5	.	ASSQDEGRQQPQH
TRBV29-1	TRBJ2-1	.	SVEGEAEQF
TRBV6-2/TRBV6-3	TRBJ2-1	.	ASSYGGAQF
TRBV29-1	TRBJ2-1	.	SAIEYSGGSYNEQF
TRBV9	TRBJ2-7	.	ASSATGYEQY
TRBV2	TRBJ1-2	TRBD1	ASTGRGWGQGYHGYT
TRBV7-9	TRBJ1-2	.	ASSLLDKETRGYGYT
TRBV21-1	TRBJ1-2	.	ASSARDTINYGYT
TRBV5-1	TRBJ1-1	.	ASSRPHQMNTEAF
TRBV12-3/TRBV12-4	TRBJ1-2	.	ASSLANIWAEGYGYT
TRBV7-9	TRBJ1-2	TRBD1	ASSPGGQRNYGYT